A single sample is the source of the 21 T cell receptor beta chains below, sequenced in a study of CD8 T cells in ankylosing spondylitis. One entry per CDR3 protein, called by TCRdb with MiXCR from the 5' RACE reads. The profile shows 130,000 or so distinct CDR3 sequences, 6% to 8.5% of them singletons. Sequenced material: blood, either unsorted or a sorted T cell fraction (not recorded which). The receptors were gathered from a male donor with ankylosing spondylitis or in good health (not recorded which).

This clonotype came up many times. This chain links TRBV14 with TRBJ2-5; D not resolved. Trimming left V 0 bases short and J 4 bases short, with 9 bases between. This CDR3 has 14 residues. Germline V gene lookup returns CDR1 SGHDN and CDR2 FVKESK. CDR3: CASSQELRLETQYF. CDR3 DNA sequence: TGTGCCAGCAGCCAAGAATTGAGATTAGAGACCCAGTACTTC.

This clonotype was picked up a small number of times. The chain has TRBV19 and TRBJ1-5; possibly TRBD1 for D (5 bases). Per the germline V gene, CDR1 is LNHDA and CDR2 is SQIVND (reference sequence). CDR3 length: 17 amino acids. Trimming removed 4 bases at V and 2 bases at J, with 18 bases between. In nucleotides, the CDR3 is TGTGCCAGTAGTAGTGTCAGTGGGGGGAGCGGCAATCAGCCCCAGCATTTT. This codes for CASSSVSGGSGNQPQHF. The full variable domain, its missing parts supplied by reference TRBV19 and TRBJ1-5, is DGGITQSPKYLFRKEGQNVTLSCEQNLNHDAMYWYRQDPGQGLRLIYYSQIVNDFQKGDIAEGYSVSREKKESFPLTVTSAQKNPTAFYLCASSSVSGGSGNQPQHFGDGTRLSIL.

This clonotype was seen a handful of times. The CDR3 bases are TGTGCCTGCCGGGGGGCGAACACCGGGGAGCTGTTTTTT. Its protein is CACRGANTGELFF. The rearrangement uses TRBV7-9 and TRBJ2-2; 7 bases fit TRBD2. V gave up 11 bases and J gave up 0 bases; unmatched junction bases: 3. The length of the CDR3 is 13 residues. The germline V gene encodes CDR1 SEHNR and CDR2 FQNEAQ (reference sequence).

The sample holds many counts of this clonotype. For the CDR3, the DNA is TGCAGTGCTAGAGATAGGGACAGTCGATACGAGCAGTACTTC. It yields the protein CSARDRDSRYEQYF. J is TRBJ2-7 and V is TRBV20-1; 7 bases match TRBD1. Germline values: CDR1 DFQATT, CDR2 SNEGSKA (reference sequence). Trimming cost V 0 bases and J 4 bases; bases outside gene matches: 6. CDR3 length: 14 amino acids.

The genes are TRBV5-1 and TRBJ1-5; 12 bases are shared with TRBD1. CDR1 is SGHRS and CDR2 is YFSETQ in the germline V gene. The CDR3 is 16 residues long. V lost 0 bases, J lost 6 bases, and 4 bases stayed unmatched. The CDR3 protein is CASSLDGTGGLQPQHF. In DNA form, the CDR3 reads TGCGCCAGCAGCTTGGATGGGACAGGGGGCCTTCAGCCCCAGCATTTT.

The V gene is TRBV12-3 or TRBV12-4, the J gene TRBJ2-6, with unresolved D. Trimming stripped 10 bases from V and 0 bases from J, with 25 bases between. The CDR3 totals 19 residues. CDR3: CAICLLRATELSGANVLTF. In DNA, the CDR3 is TGTGCCATCTGTTTACTTAGGGCGACCGAACTCTCTGGGGCCAACGTCCTGACTTTC.

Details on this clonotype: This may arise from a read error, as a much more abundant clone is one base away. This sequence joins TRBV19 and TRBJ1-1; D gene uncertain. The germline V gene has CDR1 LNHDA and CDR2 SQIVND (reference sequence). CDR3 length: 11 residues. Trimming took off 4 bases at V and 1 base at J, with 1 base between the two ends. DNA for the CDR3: TGTGCCAGTAGTACGAACACTGAAGCTTTCTTT. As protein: CASSTNTEAFF.

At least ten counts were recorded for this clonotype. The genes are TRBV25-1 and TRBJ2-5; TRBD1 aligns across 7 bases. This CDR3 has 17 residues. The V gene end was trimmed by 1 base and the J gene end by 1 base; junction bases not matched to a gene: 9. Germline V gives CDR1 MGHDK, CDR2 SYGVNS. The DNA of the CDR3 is TGTGCCAGCAGTGAATTTGTCGGACAGGCCGGCCAAGAGACCCAGTACTTC. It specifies CASSEFVGQAGQETQYF.

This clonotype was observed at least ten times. This CDR3 is CASSPARRDQETQYF. The CDR3 nucleotides read TGCGCCAGCAGCCCCGCCCGAAGAGACCAAGAGACCCAGTACTTC. The genes are TRBV5-1 and TRBJ2-5; D uncertain. The CDR3 runs to 15 residues. Per the germline V gene, CDR1 is SGHRS and CDR2 is YFSETQ. Trimming shortened V by 4 bases and J by 0 bases, and 13 bases separated the two germline ends.

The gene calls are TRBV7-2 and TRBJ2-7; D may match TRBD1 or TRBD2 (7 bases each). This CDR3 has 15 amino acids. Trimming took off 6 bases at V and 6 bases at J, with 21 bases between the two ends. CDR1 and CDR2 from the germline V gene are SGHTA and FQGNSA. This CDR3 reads CASRSGGASMAEQYF. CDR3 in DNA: TGTGCCAGCAGGTCAGGGGGGGCTAGCATGGCCGAGCAGTACTTC. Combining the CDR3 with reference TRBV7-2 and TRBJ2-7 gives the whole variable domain GAGVSQSPSNKVTEKGKDVELRCDPISGHTALYWYRQSLGQGLEFLIYFQGNSAPDKSGLPSDRFSAERTGGSVSTLTIQRTQQEDSAVYLCASRSGGASMAEQYFGPGTRLTVT.

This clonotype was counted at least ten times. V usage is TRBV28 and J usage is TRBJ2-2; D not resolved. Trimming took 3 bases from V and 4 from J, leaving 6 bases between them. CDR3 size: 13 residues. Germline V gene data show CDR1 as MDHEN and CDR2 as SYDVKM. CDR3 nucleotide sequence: TGTGCCAGCAGTTTCCCCCTCACCGGGGAGCTGTTTTTT. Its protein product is CASSFPLTGELFF.

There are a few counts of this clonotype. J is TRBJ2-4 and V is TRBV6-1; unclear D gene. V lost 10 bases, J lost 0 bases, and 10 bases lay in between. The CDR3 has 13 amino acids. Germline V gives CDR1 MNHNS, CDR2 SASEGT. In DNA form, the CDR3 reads TGTGCCACCTCCGTCGTAGCCAAAAACATTCAGTACTTC. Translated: CATSVVAKNIQYF.

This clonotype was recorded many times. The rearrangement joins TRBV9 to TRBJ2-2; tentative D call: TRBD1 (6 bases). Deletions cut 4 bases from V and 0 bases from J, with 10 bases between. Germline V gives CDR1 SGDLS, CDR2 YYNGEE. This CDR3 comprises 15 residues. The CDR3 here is CASSYGQSNTGELFF. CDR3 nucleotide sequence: TGTGCCAGCAGCTACGGACAGTCGAACACCGGGGAGCTGTTTTTT.

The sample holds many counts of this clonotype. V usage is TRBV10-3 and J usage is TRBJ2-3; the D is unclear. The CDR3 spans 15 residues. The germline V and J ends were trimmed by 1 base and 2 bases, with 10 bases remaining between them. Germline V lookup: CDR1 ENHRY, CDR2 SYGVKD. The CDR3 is CAISELGQITDTQYF. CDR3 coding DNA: TGTGCCATCAGTGAGTTAGGCCAGATCACAGATACGCAGTATTTT.

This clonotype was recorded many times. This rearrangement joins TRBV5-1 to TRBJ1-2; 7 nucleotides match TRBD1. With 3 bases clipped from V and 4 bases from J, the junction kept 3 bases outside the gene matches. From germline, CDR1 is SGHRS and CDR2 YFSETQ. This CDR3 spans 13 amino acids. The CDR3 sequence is CASSSGQTYGYTF. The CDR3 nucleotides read TGCGCCAGCAGCTCGGGACAGACCTATGGCTACACCTTC.

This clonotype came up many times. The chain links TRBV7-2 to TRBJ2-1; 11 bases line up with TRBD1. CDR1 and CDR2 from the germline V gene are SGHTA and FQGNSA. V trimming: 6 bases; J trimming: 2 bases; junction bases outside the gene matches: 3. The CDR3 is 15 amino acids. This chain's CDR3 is CASSWGQGAYNEQFF. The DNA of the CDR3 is TGTGCCAGCAGTTGGGGACAGGGGGCCTACAATGAGCAGTTCTTC.

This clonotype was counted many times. The CDR3 protein is CSATTGGAGTDTQYF. As DNA, the CDR3 is TGCAGTGCGACTACAGGGGGCGCCGGGACAGATACGCAGTATTTT. V gene TRBV20-1 combines with J gene TRBJ2-3; 9 nucleotides agree with TRBD1. Losses at the gene ends were 6 bases for V and 3 bases for J; bases not matched to a gene: 10. The length of the CDR3 is 15 residues. The germline gives CDR1 DFQATT, CDR2 SNEGSKA (reference sequence).

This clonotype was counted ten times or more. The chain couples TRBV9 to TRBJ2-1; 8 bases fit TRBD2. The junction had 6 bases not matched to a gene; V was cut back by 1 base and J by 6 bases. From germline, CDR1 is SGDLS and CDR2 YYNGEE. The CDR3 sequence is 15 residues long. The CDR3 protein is CASSVRASGFNEQFF. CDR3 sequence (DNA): TGTGCCAGCAGCGTAAGGGCTAGCGGGTTCAATGAGCAGTTCTTC.

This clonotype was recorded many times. As DNA, the CDR3 is TGTGCCAGCTCCAGGGGGAGCAGCGGGACCTACAATGAGCAGTTCTTC. Translation gives CASSRGSSGTYNEQFF. The chain couples TRBV18 to TRBJ2-1, with D perhaps being TRBD1 or TRBD2 (7 bases each). V shed 6 bases and J shed 2 bases, with 17 bases lying between them. The CDR3 runs 16 residues. Germline loops: CDR1 KGHSH, CDR2 LQKENI.

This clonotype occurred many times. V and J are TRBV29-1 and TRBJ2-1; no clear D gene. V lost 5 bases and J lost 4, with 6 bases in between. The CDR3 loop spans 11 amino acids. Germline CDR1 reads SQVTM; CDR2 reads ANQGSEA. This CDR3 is CSVPSYNEQFF. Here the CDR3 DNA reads TGCAGCGTTCCCTCTTACAATGAGCAGTTCTTC.

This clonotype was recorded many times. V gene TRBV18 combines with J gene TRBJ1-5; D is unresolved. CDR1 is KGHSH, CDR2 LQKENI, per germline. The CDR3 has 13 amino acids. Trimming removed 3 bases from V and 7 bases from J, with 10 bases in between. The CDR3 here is CASSPNFEQPQHF. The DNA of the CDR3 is TGTGCCAGCTCACCCAATTTTGAACAGCCCCAGCATTTT.